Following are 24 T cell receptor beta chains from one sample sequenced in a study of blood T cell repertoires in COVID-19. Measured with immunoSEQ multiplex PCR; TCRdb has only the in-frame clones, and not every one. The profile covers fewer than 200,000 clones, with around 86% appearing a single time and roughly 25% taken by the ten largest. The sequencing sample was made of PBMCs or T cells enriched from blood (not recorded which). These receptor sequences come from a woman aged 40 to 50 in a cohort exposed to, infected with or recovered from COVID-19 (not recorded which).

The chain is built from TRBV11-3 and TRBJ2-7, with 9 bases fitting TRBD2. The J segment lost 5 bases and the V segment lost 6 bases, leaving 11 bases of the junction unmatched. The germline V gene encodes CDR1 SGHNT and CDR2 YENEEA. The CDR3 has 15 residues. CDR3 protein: CASSGDSGSRNEQYF. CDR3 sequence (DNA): TGTGCCAGCAGTGGCGATAGCGGGAGTCGCAACGAGCAGTACTTC.

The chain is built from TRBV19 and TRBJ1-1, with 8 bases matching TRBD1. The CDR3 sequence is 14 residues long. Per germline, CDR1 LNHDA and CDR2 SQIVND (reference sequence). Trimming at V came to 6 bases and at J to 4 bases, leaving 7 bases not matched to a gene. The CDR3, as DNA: TGTGCCAGTAGGGTAGGACAGGGCTCCACTGAAGCTTTCTTT. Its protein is CASRVGQGSTEAFF.

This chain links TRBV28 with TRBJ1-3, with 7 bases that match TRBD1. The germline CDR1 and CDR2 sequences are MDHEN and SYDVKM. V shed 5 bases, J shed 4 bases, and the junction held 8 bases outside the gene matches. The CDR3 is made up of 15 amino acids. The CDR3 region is CASSHRGRTGNTIYF. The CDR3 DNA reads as TGTGCCAGCAGTCATAGGGGGCGCACCGGAAACACCATATATTTT.

The CDR3 here is CASSRDPGQGNEKLFF. The CDR3 nucleotides are TGTGCCAGCAGCCGCGATCCGGGACAGGGAAATGAAAAACTGTTTTTT. The chain joins TRBV4-2 to TRBJ1-4; 9 bases align to TRBD1. CDR3 length equals 16 residues. V shed 4 bases, J shed 5 bases, and the junction held 8 bases outside the gene matches. Germline CDR1 reads LGHNA; CDR2 reads YNFKEQ.

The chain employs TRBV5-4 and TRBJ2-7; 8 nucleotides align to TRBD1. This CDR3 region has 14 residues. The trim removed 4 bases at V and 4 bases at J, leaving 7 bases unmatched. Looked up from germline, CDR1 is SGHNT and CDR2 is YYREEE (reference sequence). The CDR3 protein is CASSAGQGGYEQYF. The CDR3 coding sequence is TGTGCCAGCAGCGCCGGACAGGGAGGATACGAGCAGTACTTC.

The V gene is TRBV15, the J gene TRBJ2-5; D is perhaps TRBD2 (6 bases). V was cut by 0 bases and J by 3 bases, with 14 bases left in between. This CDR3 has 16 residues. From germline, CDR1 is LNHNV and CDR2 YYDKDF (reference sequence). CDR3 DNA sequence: TGTGCCACCAGCAGAGAGCGCGCGGGGTGGAAAGAGACCCAGTACTTC. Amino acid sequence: CATSRERAGWKETQYF.

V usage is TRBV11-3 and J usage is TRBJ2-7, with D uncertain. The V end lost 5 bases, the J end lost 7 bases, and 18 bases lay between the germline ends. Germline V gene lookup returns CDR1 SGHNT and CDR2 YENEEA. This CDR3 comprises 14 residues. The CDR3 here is CASSPTIDVWEQYF. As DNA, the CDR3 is TGTGCCAGCAGCCCTACTATAGATGTTTGGGAGCAGTACTTC.

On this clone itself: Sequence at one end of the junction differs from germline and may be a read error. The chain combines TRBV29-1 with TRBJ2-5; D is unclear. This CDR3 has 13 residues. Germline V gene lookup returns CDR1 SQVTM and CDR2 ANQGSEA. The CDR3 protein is CSVDTASQEAQYF. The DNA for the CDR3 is TGCAGCGTTGATACGGCCAGTCAAGAGGCCCAGTACTTC.

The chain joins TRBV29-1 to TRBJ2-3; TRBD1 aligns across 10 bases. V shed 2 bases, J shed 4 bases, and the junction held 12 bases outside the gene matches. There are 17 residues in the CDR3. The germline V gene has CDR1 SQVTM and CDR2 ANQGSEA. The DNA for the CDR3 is TGCAGCGTTGAAACCACTCTCGACAGGGGGCCTGCAGATACGCAGTATTTT. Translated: CSVETTLDRGPADTQYF.

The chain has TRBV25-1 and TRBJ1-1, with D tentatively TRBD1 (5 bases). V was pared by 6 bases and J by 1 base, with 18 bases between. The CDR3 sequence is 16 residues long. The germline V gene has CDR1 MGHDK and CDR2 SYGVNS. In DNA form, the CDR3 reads TGTGCCAGCAGCTTGGGGGGAGGTGTAAGGAACACTGAAGCTTTCTTT. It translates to CASSLGGGVRNTEAFF.

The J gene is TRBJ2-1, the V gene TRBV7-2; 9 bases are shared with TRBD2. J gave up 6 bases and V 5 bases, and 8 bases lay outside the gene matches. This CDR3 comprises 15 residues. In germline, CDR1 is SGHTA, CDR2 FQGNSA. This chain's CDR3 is CASSPGLAGANEQFF. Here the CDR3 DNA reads TGTGCCAGCAGCCCGGGACTAGCTGGGGCCAATGAGCAGTTCTTC.

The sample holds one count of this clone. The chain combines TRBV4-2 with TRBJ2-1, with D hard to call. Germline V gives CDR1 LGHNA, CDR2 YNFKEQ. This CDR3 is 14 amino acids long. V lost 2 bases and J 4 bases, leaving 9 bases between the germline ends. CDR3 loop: CASSQTAVYNEQFF. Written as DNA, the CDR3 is TGTGCCAGCAGCCAAACGGCGGTTTACAATGAGCAGTTCTTC.

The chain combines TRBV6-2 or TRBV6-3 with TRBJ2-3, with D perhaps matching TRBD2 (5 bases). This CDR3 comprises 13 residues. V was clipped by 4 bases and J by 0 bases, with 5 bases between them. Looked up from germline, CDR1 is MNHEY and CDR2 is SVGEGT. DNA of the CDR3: TGTGCCAGCAGTTGGAGGAGCACAGATACGCAGTATTTT. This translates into CASSWRSTDTQYF.

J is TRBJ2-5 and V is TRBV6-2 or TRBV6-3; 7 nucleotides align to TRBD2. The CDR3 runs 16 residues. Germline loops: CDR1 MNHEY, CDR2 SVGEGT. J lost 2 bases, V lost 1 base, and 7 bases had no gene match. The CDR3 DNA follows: TGTGCCAGCAGTTACTATGAGCGGGGCGAACAAGAGACCCAGTACTTC. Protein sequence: CASSYYERGEQETQYF.

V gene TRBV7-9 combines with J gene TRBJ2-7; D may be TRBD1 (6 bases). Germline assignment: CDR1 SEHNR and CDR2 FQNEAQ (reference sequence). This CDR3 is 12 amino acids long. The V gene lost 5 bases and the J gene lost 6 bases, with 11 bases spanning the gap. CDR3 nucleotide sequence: TGTGCCAGCAGCCAACCCAGGGGCGAGCAGTACTTC. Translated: CASSQPRGEQYF.

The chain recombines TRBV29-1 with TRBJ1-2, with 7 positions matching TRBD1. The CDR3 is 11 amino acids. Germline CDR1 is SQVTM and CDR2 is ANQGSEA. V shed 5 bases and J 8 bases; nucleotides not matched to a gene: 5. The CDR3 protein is CSVPGTVGYTF. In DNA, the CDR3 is TGCAGCGTTCCCGGGACAGTCGGCTACACCTTC.

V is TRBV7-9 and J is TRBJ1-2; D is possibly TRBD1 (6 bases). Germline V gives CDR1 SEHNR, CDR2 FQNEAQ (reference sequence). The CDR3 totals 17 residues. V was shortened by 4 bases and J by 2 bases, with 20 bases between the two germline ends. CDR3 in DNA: TGTGCCAGCAGCTCAATCTACCGGGACACTATAAACTATGGCTACACCTTC. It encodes CASSSIYRDTINYGYTF.

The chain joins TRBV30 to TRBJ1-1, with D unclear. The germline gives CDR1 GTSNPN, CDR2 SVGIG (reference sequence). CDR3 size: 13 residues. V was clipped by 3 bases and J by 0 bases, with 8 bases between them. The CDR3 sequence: CAWRELMNTEAFF. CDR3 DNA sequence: TGTGCCTGGAGGGAGCTCATGAACACTGAAGCTTTCTTT.

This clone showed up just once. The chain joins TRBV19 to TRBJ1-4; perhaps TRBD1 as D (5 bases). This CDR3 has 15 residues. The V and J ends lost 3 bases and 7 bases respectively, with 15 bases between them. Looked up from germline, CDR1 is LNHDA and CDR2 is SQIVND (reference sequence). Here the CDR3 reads CASSMVQGAREKLFF. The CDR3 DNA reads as TGTGCCAGTAGTATGGTCCAGGGTGCTCGTGAAAAACTGTTTTTT.

The DNA of the CDR3 is TGTGCCAGCAGCTTGGGACTTGGCGATACGCAGTATTTT. Protein sequence: CASSLGLGDTQYF. V and J are TRBV7-9 and TRBJ2-3; D is perhaps TRBD2 (6 bases). There are 13 residues in the CDR3. Germline V CDR1 and CDR2: SEHNR, FQNEAQ (reference sequence). The V and J ends lost 3 bases and 6 bases respectively, with 10 bases between them.

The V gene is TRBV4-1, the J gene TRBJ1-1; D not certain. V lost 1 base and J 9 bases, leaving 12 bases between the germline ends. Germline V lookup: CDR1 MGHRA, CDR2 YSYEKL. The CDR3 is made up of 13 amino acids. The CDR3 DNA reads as TGCGCCAGCAGCCAAGCCGGGAGTGCACAAGCTTTCTTT. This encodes CASSQAGSAQAFF.

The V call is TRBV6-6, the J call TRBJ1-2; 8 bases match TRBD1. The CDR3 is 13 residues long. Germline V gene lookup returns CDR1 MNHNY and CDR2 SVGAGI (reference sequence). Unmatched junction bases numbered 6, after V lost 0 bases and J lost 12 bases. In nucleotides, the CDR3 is TGTGCCAGCAGTTACTCAGGCCAGGGGGCGGACACCTTC. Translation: CASSYSGQGADTF.

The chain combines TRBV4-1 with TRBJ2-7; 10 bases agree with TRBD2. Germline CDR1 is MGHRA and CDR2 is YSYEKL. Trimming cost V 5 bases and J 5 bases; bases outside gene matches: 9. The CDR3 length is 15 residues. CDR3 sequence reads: CASSVSSGGVDEQYF. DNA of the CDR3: TGCGCCAGCAGCGTGTCTAGCGGGGGTGTTGACGAGCAGTACTTC.

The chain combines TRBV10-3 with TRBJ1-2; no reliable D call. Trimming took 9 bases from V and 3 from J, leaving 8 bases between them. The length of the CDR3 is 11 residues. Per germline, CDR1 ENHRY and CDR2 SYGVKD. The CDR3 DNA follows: TGTGCCATGGGAGACTACTATGGCTACACCTTC. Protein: CAMGDYYGYTF.